These 27 T cell receptor beta chains share one sample of origin, sequenced in a study of T cells in Graves' hyperthyroidism and ophthalmopathy (dated by TCRdb to the late 2010s). The library was prepared using multiplex PCR. Sequencing instrument: Illumina HiSeq 2000. Amplification of TCR beta CDR3 regions was carried out from RNA transcripts. A first-round RT-PCR of the TCR CDR3 used the HTBI primer set with the Qiagen OneStep RT-PCR kit. The raw public reads went through TCRdb reprocessing: fastp at Q25, MiXCR clone calling, in-frame beta chains kept. Each record represents a unique CDR3 protein, reported with the most common genes and DNA among its rows. Here the sample has about 400,000 distinct CDR3 sequences; approximately 15% occur a single time. The ten top clones hold approximately 30% of the sample. Material for sequencing was blood. These receptors originate from a woman in her thirties with Graves' hyperthyroidism.

This sequence joins TRBV6-5 and TRBJ1-4; D is undetermined. Germline assignment: CDR1 MNHEY and CDR2 SVGAGI. The CDR3 is 13 residues long. The ends were cut back, 8 bases at V and 0 bases at J, with 7 bases in the middle. The CDR3 loop is CASLTTTNEKLFF. CDR3 DNA sequence: TGTGCCAGCCTTACTACAACTAATGAAAAACTGTTTTTT.

This clonotype was counted ten times or more. The chain links TRBV28 to TRBJ2-7; 7 bases are shared with TRBD2. The CDR3 extends over 16 amino acids. Germline CDR1 is MDHEN and CDR2 is SYDVKM. With V trimmed by 5 bases and J by 3 bases, 13 bases remained unmatched. The DNA of the CDR3 is TGTGCCAGCAGTCCTCTTGGGGGGGGGTTAAACTACGAGCAGTACTTC. It specifies CASSPLGGGLNYEQYF.

This clonotype came up a few times. V is TRBV10-3 and J is TRBJ1-4; TRBD1 might be the D (5 bases). The ends were cut back, 5 bases at V and 9 bases at J, with 22 bases in the middle. Germline-derived CDR1 and CDR2 are ENHRY and SYGVKD. The CDR3 contains 16 residues. CDR3 in amino acids: CAISHSTGTGMKKLFF. CDR3 nucleotide sequence: TGTGCCATCAGTCACTCCACCGGGACGGGAATGAAAAAACTGTTTTTT.

This clonotype showed up just a few times. J is TRBJ2-1 and V is TRBV4-1; D is possibly TRBD1 or TRBD2 (7 bases each). With 4 bases removed from V and 9 bases from J, the gap between germline ends came to 28 bases. Germline CDR1 reads MGHRA; CDR2 reads YSYEKL. The CDR3 has 18 residues. CDR3 bases: TGCGCCAGCAGCCCCCCAGCGAGGACTAGTGAGGGGGCGCCTGAGCAGTTCTTC. This sequence encodes CASSPPARTSEGAPEQFF.

This clonotype was recorded a few times. V and J are TRBV28 and TRBJ2-7, with D maybe TRBD1 (6 bases). From germline, CDR1 is MDHEN and CDR2 SYDVKM. This CDR3 is built from 14 residues. V was pared by 3 bases and J by 4 bases, with 13 bases between. CDR3 residues: CASSFLTGPYEQYF. The CDR3 nucleotides read TGTGCCAGCAGTTTTCTAACAGGGCCTTACGAGCAGTACTTC.

This sequence joins TRBV7-6 and TRBJ2-1; D is undetermined. The germline CDR1 and CDR2 sequences are SGHVS and FNYEAQ. The V gene lost 5 bases and the J gene lost 8 bases, with 10 bases spanning the gap. The CDR3 contains 12 residues. Here the CDR3 reads CASSALKDEQFF. As DNA, the CDR3 is TGTGCCAGCAGCGCACTAAAGGATGAGCAGTTCTTC.

This clonotype occurred many times. This rearrangement joins TRBV15 to TRBJ1-5; TRBD1 aligns across 8 bases. This CDR3 is built from 18 residues. The germline gives CDR1 LNHNV, CDR2 YYDKDF (reference sequence). The trim removed 0 bases at V and 0 bases at J, leaving 7 bases unmatched. The CDR3 nucleotides are TGTGCCACCAGCAGAGAAAAGGACGGACAGGGTAGCAATCAGCCCCAGCATTTT. Translated, it gives CATSREKDGQGSNQPQHF. Drawing the rest from reference TRBV15 and TRBJ1-5, the complete variable domain is DAMVIQNPRYQVTQFGKPVTLSCSQTLNHNVMYWYQQKSSQAPKLLFHYYDKDFNNEADTPDNFQSRRPNTSFCFLDIRSPGLGDTAMYLCATSREKDGQGSNQPQHFGDGTRLSIL.

This clonotype has more than one count but fewer than ten. The rearrangement joins TRBV12-3 or TRBV12-4 to TRBJ1-1; possible D gene TRBD1, 6 bases. The CDR3 runs 14 residues. V was shortened by 6 bases and J by 4 bases, with 15 bases between the two germline ends. The CDR3: CASRMTGLSTEAFF. CDR3 bases: TGTGCCAGCAGAATGACAGGTTTAAGCACTGAAGCTTTCTTT.

The table lists this clonotype with a few counts. The chain joins TRBV6-2 or TRBV6-3 to TRBJ2-5, with D perhaps TRBD2 (5 bases). Looked up from germline, CDR1 is MNHEY and CDR2 is SVGEGT. The CDR3 covers 13 residues. V dropped 7 bases and J dropped 3 bases, with 12 bases sitting between them. CDR3 bases: TGTGCCAGCAAATGGAGCGGAAAAGAGACCCAGTACTTC. It translates to CASKWSGKETQYF.

The rearrangement uses TRBV20-1 and TRBJ2-7, with 7 nucleotides matching TRBD1. The trim removed 7 bases at V and 1 base at J, leaving 10 bases unmatched. Germline-derived CDR1 and CDR2 are DFQATT and SNEGSKA (reference sequence). The CDR3 has 14 amino acids. The CDR3 loop reads CSVARGRNSYEQYF. The CDR3 nucleotides read TGCAGTGTCGCGAGGGGGCGGAATTCCTACGAGCAGTACTTC.

Ten or more counts support this clonotype. The V and J genes are TRBV12-3 or TRBV12-4 and TRBJ2-1, with 10 bases aligning to TRBD2. The V segment lost 5 bases and the J segment 9 bases; nucleotides outside the gene matches: 7. There are 14 residues in the CDR3. CDR3 amino acids: CASSPSGTSAEQFF. The CDR3 DNA reads TGTGCCAGCAGTCCGTCGGGGACTAGCGCTGAGCAGTTCTTC.

The chain carries TRBV11-2 and TRBJ2-1; D may be TRBD2 (6 bases). This CDR3 comprises 15 residues. Looked up from germline, CDR1 is SGHAT and CDR2 is FQNNGV. The V end was cut by 7 bases, the J end by 6 bases, with 19 bases between. This CDR3 is CASNSGGLIINEQFF. Here the CDR3 DNA reads TGTGCCAGCAACAGTGGGGGACTCATCATCAATGAGCAGTTCTTC.

The genes are TRBV20-1 and TRBJ2-7; no clear D. The germline V gene encodes CDR1 DFQATT and CDR2 SNEGSKA (reference sequence). The CDR3 sequence is 14 residues long. V was pared by 3 bases and J by 4 bases, with 16 bases between. CDR3 amino acids: CSASRPRGQYEQYF. The CDR3 DNA follows: TGCAGTGCTAGCCGACCCCGCGGTCAATACGAGCAGTACTTC.

The chain joins TRBV20-1 to TRBJ1-6; 7 bases map to TRBD1. The CDR3 spans 15 residues. Per the germline V gene, CDR1 is DFQATT and CDR2 is SNEGSKA (reference sequence). J was trimmed by 2 bases and V by 2 bases; bases with no gene match: 3. The CDR3 sequence is CSARLTGAYNSPLHF. Here the CDR3 DNA reads TGCAGTGCTAGACTCACAGGGGCCTATAATTCACCCCTCCACTTT.

V is TRBV6-1 and J is TRBJ1-1; D is uncertain. The germline CDR1 and CDR2 sequences are MNHNS and SASEGT. This CDR3 region has 11 residues. The V gene lost 7 bases and the J gene lost 6 bases, with 9 bases spanning the gap. CDR3: CASMHSAEAFF. CDR3 DNA sequence: TGTGCCAGCATGCACTCAGCTGAAGCTTTCTTT.

The rearrangement uses TRBV18 and TRBJ2-5; tentatively, D is TRBD1 (6 bases). This CDR3 is built from 15 residues. V lost 0 bases to trimming and J lost 5 bases, with 13 bases between them. Germline values: CDR1 KGHSH, CDR2 LQKENI. The CDR3 region has the DNA TGTGCCAGCTCACCACCCTCAGGGGAATGGGAGACCCAGTACTTC. Translating gives CASSPPSGEWETQYF.

The V gene is TRBV2, the J gene TRBJ1-2, with 9 bases identical to TRBD1. The CDR3 is made up of 13 amino acids. The germline V gene encodes CDR1 SNHLY and CDR2 FYNNEI. J gave up 4 bases and V 5 bases, and 2 bases lay outside the gene matches. The CDR3: CASSRQGVYGYTF. CDR3 nucleotide sequence: TGTGCCAGCAGTCGACAGGGGGTCTATGGCTACACCTTC. The whole variable domain, remainder taken from reference TRBV2 and TRBJ1-2, is EPEVTQTPSHQVTQMGQEVILRCVPISNHLYFYWYRQILGQKVEFLVSFYNNEISEKSEIFDDQFSVERPDGSNFTLKIRSTKLEDSAMYFCASSRQGVYGYTFGSGTRLTVV.

This clonotype appeared many times. The CDR3 coding sequence is TGTGCCTGGAGTGTAGCCCGCGGTGACCCTCCCACAGATACGCAGTATTTT. Residues: CAWSVARGDPPTDTQYF. The gene calls are TRBV30 and TRBJ2-3; unclear D gene. V was clipped by 0 bases and J by 2 bases, with 18 bases between them. This CDR3 is built from 17 residues. In germline, CDR1 is GTSNPN, CDR2 SVGIG (reference sequence).

This clonotype was counted at least ten times. The V call is TRBV3-1, the J call TRBJ2-7; D unresolved. This CDR3 region has 15 residues. V dropped 1 base and J dropped 2 bases, with 12 bases sitting between them. Germline V gene sequence: CDR1 LGHDT, CDR2 YNNKEL (reference sequence). The CDR3 sequence is CASSQVRTPAYEQYF. In DNA, the CDR3 is TGTGCCAGCAGCCAAGTTAGAACACCGGCCTACGAGCAGTACTTC.

The gene calls are TRBV5-1 and TRBJ2-5; a possible D gene is TRBD2 (7 bases). Germline CDR1 SGHRS, CDR2 YFSETQ. The ends were cut back, 7 bases at V and 1 base at J, with 14 bases in the middle. The CDR3 is 14 residues long. For the CDR3, the DNA is TGCGCCAGCTCACAGAGGGGGGGCCAAGAGACCCAGTACTTC. Its translation is CASSQRGGQETQYF.

In its sample, this clonotype was seen many times. V usage is TRBV2 and J usage is TRBJ1-6; 10 bases map to TRBD1. J was trimmed by 12 bases and V by 4 bases; bases with no gene match: 3. CDR1 SNHLY and CDR2 FYNNEI come from the germline V gene. The CDR3 has 13 residues. CDR3: CASSVGDRGPLHF. In DNA, the CDR3 is TGTGCCAGCAGTGTTGGGGACAGGGGACCCCTCCACTTT.

The chain links TRBV7-9 to TRBJ1-4; D unresolved. This CDR3 is 16 amino acids long. V lost 4 bases and J 3 bases, leaving 15 bases between the germline ends. CDR1 SEHNR and CDR2 FQNEAQ come from the germline V gene (reference sequence). The CDR3 sequence: CASSSMGRAPNEKLFF. The DNA for the CDR3 is TGTGCCAGCAGCTCGATGGGTAGGGCGCCTAATGAAAAACTGTTTTTT.

At least ten counts were recorded for this clonotype. The chain employs TRBV5-1 and TRBJ1-2; 9 bases align to TRBD1. CDR1 is SGHRS and CDR2 is YFSETQ in the germline V gene. V was clipped by 0 bases and J by 1 base; unmatched bases: 1. The CDR3 is 15 residues long. The CDR3 loop is CASSLGTGDNYGYTF. CDR3 DNA sequence: TGCGCCAGCAGCTTGGGGACAGGGGATAACTATGGCTACACCTTC.

This clonotype was recorded many times. A junction end diverges from the germline sequence, so it may reflect a read error. The rearrangement links TRBV12-3 or TRBV12-4 to TRBJ2-7, with 7 positions matching TRBD2. The CDR3 runs 14 residues. The CDR3 nucleotides are TGTGCCAGCAGTATAGCGGGTACGGCCTACGAGCAGTACTTC. Protein: CASSIAGTAYEQYF.

V usage is TRBV20-1 and J usage is TRBJ1-3; D ambiguous. V shed 5 bases and J shed 1 base, with 9 bases lying between them. This CDR3 has 13 amino acids. Germline V CDR1 and CDR2: DFQATT, SNEGSKA (reference sequence). CDR3 nucleotides: TGCAGTGCTCGGGCTCCTTCTGGAAACACCATATATTTT. It translates to CSARAPSGNTIYF.

This clonotype was counted many times. The chain combines TRBV12-3 or TRBV12-4 with TRBJ2-7; TRBD1 aligns across 9 bases. The CDR3 runs to 14 residues. V shed 5 bases, J shed 4 bases, and the junction held 6 bases outside the gene matches. CDR3 sequence: CASSGTGGKYEQYF. CDR3 DNA sequence: TGTGCCAGCAGTGGCACAGGGGGCAAATACGAGCAGTACTTC.

This clonotype was seen at least ten times. The J gene is TRBJ2-3, the V gene TRBV7-8; 7 bases map to TRBD2. The germline V gene has CDR1 SGHVS and CDR2 FQNEAQ. The CDR3 is 15 amino acids. The V segment lost 5 bases and the J segment 2 bases; nucleotides outside the gene matches: 7. The CDR3 nucleotides read TGTGCCAGCAGCGAACCGGGACTACCCACAGATACGCAGTATTTT. Residues: CASSEPGLPTDTQYF.